These T cell receptor beta chains were read from a single sample in a study of identical twins. TCRdb independently ran MiXCR on the 5' RACE reads; one entry per CDR3 protein. This sample has roughly 200,000 distinct CDR3 sequences, with approximately 15% found just once. The same data also contributed to another study, on T cells expressing NK-cell markers.

The sample consisted of CD8+ T cells sorted from blood. The receptors come from a woman under 30 in good health. The CDR3 runs from the conserved cysteine through the conserved F or W. The D gene is left open where the match is weak. Rows give clone size only sometimes, using once, few, many, or a class for an expanded clone.

j_call,d_call,clone_size,v_call,cdr3_nt,cdr3_aa
TRBJ1-2,NA,NA,TRBV5-6,TGTGCCAGCAGCACGGGGACAATAGTCTATGGCTACACCTTC,CASSTGTIVYGYTF
TRBJ1-5,NA,many,TRBV20-1,TGCAGTGCTAGAGATCAGTCTCTGGGCAATCAGCCCCAGCATTTT,CSARDQSLGNQPQHF
TRBJ2-1,TRBD2,NA,TRBV11-2,TGTGCCAGCAGCCTTGTGACTAGCGGGGGGGTAAATGAGCAGTTCTTC,CASSLVTSGGVNEQFF
TRBJ2-7,TRBD2,NA,TRBV12-3/TRBV12-4,TGTGCCAGCAGTTTAAAAGCGGGAGGGACCTCCTACGAGCAGTACTTC,CASSLKAGGTSYEQYF
TRBJ2-4,NA,few,TRBV2,TGTGCCAGCAGTGACGGGTGGAACATTCAGTACTTC,CASSDGWNIQYF
TRBJ2-7,NA,few,TRBV7-9,TGTGCCAGCAGCTTGATGATCGGGGGACGCTACGAGCAGTACTTC,CASSLMIGGRYEQYF
TRBJ1-3,NA,NA,TRBV7-9,TGTGCCAGCAGTTGGACTGTTTCTGGAAACACCATATATTTT,CASSWTVSGNTIYF
TRBJ2-3,NA,NA,TRBV11-3,TGTGCCAGCAGCTTAGATACGAGAGATACGCAGTATTTT,CASSLDTRDTQYF
TRBJ2-7,NA,few,TRBV12-3/TRBV12-4,TGTGCCAGCGGTGCGGGGAGCTCCTACGAGCAGTACTTC,CASGAGSSYEQYF
TRBJ2-4,NA,few,TRBV7-2,TGTGCCAGCAGCTTCGCACGAGGGACATCGGTAGCCAAAAACATTCAGTACTTC,CASSFARGTSVAKNIQYF